This T cell receptor (beta chain) was recorded in a study of blood T cells in healthy people across ages. For this clonotype: Its antigen remains unidentified.

Approximately 9.7 milliliters was the volume of peripheral blood drawn from each donor. Primed by a sample-barcoded 5' primer and a J-beta primer mix, a second PCR proceeded for 7 to 11 cycles. TCRdb independently ran MiXCR on the 5' RACE reads; one entry per CDR3 protein. Of about 630,000 distinct CDR3 sequences in the sample, roughly 20% are singletons; the top ten hold 3% to 4.5%. Study-level results: Because donor CMV status was unknown, expanded clonotype changes were possibly confounded.

Germline loops: CDR1 MDHEN, CDR2 SYDVKM. The CDR3 is made up of 14 amino acids. Trimming stripped 2 bases from V and 7 bases from J, with 12 bases between. Sequenced input: blood. This receptor was identified in a man aged 65 to 79 in good health. The chain recombines TRBV28 with TRBJ2-1; D is uncertain. CDR3 sequence: CASSLGPPKNEQFF. The CDR3 nucleotides are TGTGCCAGCAGTTTAGGTCCTCCTAAAAATGAGCAGTTCTTC.